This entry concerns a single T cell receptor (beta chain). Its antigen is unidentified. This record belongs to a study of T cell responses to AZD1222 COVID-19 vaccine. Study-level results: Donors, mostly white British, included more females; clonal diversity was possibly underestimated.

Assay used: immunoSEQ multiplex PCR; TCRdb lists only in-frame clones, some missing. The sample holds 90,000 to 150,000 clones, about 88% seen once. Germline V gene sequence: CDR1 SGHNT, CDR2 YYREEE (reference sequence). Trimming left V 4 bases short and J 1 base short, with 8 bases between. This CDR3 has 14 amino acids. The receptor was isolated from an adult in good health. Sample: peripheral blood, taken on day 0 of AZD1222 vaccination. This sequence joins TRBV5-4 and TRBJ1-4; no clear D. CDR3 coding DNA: TGTGCCAGCAGCGAGGGTGTAACTAATGAAAAACTGTTTTTT. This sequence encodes CASSEGVTNEKLFF.